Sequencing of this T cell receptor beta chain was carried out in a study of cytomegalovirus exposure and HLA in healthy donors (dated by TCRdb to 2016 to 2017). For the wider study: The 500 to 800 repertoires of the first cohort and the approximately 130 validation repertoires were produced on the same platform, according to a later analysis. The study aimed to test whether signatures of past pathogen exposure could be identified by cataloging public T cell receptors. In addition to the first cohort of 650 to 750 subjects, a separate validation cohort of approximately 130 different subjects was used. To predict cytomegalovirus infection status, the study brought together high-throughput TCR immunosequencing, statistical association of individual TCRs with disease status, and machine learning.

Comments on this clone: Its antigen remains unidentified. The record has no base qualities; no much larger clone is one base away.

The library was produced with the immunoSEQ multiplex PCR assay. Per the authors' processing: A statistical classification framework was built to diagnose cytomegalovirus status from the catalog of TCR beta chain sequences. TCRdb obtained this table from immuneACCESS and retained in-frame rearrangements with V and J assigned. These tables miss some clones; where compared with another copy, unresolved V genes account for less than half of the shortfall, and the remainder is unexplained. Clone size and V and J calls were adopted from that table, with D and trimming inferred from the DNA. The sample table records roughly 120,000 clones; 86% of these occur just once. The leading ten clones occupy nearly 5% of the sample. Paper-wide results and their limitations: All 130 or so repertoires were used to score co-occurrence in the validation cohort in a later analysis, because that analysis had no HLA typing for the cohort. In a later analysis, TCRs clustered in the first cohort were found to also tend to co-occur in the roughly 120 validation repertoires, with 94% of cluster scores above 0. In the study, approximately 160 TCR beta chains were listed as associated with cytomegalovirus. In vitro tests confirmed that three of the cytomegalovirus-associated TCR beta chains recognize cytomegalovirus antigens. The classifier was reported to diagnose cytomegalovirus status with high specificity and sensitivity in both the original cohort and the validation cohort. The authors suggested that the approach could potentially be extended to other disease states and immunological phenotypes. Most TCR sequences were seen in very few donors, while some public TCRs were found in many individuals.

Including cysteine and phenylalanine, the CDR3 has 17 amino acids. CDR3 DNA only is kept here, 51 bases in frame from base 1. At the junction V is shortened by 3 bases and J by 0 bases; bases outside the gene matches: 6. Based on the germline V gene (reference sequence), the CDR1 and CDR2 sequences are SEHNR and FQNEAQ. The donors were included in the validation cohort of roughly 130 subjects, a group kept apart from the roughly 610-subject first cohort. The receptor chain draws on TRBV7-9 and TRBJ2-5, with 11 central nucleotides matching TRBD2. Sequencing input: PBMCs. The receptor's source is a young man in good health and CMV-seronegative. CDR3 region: CASSLGLAELYQETQYF. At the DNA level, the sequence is TGTGCCAGCAGCTTGGGACTAGCGGAACTGTACCAAGAGACCCAGTACTTC.